Shown below are 18 T cell receptor beta chains from a single sample sequenced in a study of regulatory T cells in long-lasting Graves disease. Arm-PCR of CDR3 regions and iRepertoire HTBI primers were used to build TCR beta libraries. TCRdb recomputed calls from the multiplex PCR reads with MiXCR, one row per CDR3 protein. The sample lists 350,000 to 550,000 distinct CDR3 sequences; about 15% were seen once. The time point was: newly diagnosed GD, antithyroid drugs for less than 3 months. Preparation of the TCR library used RNA extracted from PBMCs. These data were also filed under a second study, of T cells in Graves' hyperthyroidism and ophthalmopathy.

The sample in question was peripheral blood mononuclear cells (PBMCs), obtained at new diagnosis, from a patient treated with antithyroid drugs. Every receptor here comes from a woman between 25 and 40 years old with Graves disease.

This rearrangement joins TRBV6-5 to TRBJ2-3; D unresolved. The ends were cut back, 4 bases at V and 7 bases at J, with 15 bases in the middle. The germline V gene encodes CDR1 MNHEY and CDR2 SVGAGI. The CDR3 consists of 14 residues. Here the CDR3 DNA reads TGTGCCAGCAGTTCCTCTCCGTCCCGGAATACGCAGTATTTT. Translated, it gives CASSSSPSRNTQYF.

This clonotype appeared a few times. This chain uses TRBV28 with TRBJ2-1; 8 nucleotides line up with TRBD2. V trimming: 8 bases; J trimming: 7 bases; junction bases outside the gene matches: 13. Germline CDR1 and CDR2: MDHEN and SYDVKM. The CDR3 is made up of 15 amino acids. The CDR3 nucleotides read TGTGCCAGCGGGGCAGCGGGAGTTCTGGATAATGAGCAGTTCTTC. Amino acid sequence: CASGAAGVLDNEQFF.

This clonotype was seen ten or more times. The rearrangement joins TRBV3-1 to TRBJ2-1, with TRBD2 matching over 11 bases. The CDR3 length is 14 residues. Germline trimming cut 3 bases from V and 12 bases from J; bases unmatched to any gene: 7. In germline, CDR1 is LGHDT, CDR2 YNNKEL (reference sequence). DNA for the CDR3: TGTGCCAGCAGCCATGGTAGCGGGAGGGGGGTGCAGTTCTTC. It is translated as CASSHGSGRGVQFF.

V gene TRBV29-1 combines with J gene TRBJ2-5; D is perhaps TRBD2 (5 bases). Germline CDR1 reads SQVTM; CDR2 reads ANQGSEA. Trimming shortened V by 1 base and J by 2 bases, and 14 bases separated the two germline ends. This CDR3 has 15 residues. CDR3 DNA: TGCAGCGTTGAAGGTTTGACGGGAAGGCAAGAGACCCAGTACTTC. Residues: CSVEGLTGRQETQYF.

This clonotype has ten or more counts. V gene TRBV2 combines with J gene TRBJ1-4; 8 nucleotides line up with TRBD1. The CDR3 consists of 15 residues. Germline assignment: CDR1 SNHLY and CDR2 FYNNEI. V shed 10 bases, J shed 5 bases, and the junction held 12 bases outside the gene matches. CDR3 protein: CAIPIPGQVNEKLFF. CDR3 in DNA: TGTGCCATCCCGATACCGGGACAGGTGAATGAAAAACTGTTTTTT.

This clonotype was recorded at least ten times. The chain carries TRBV13 and TRBJ2-3, with 9 bases that match TRBD1. Germline V gives CDR1 PRHDT, CDR2 FYEKMQ (reference sequence). J was trimmed by 4 bases and V by 4 bases; bases with no gene match: 6. The CDR3 runs 15 residues. CDR3 sequence (DNA): TGTGCCAGCAGCTCCCGGGACAGGGTGTCAGATACGCAGTATTTT. This codes for CASSSRDRVSDTQYF.

This clonotype has ten or more counts. The chain recombines TRBV29-1 with TRBJ2-7, with D perhaps TRBD1 (6 bases). Germline CDR1 SQVTM, CDR2 ANQGSEA. There are 13 residues in the CDR3. Trimming removed 4 bases from V and 2 bases from J, with 12 bases in between. The CDR3 here is CSVVRQEPYEQYF. The CDR3 DNA follows: TGCAGCGTTGTCCGACAGGAACCCTACGAGCAGTACTTC.

This clonotype was detected ten times or more. The chain carries TRBV9 and TRBJ2-2, with D possibly being TRBD2 (5 bases). This CDR3 region has 13 residues. Per the germline V gene, CDR1 is SGDLS and CDR2 is YYNGEE. The V gene lost 6 bases and the J gene lost 7 bases, with 13 bases spanning the gap. The CDR3 sequence is CASKNRRGGELFF. CDR3 nucleotide sequence: TGTGCCAGCAAGAACCGACGGGGCGGGGAGCTGTTTTTT.

This clonotype was recorded many times. The chain couples TRBV18 to TRBJ1-1, with 7 positions matching TRBD1. This CDR3 is built from 14 residues. CDR1 is KGHSH and CDR2 is LQKENI in the germline V gene. The V gene end was trimmed by 2 bases and the J gene end by 6 bases; junction bases not matched to a gene: 6. The CDR3 reads CASSPTVTGAEAFF. Here the CDR3 DNA reads TGTGCCAGCTCACCAACGGTAACAGGGGCTGAAGCTTTCTTT. Full variable domain (outside the CDR3, taken from reference TRBV18 and TRBJ1-1): NAGVMQNPRHLVRRRGQEARLRCSPMKGHSHVYWYRQLPEEGLKFMVYLQKENIIDESGMPKERFSAEFPKEGPSILRIQQVVRGDSAAYFCASSPTVTGAEAFFGQGTRLTVV.

This clonotype was found a few times. This chain connects TRBV7-8 to TRBJ1-4, with a weak D call TRBD1 (5 bases). V was pared by 5 bases and J by 5 bases, with 18 bases between. The CDR3 is 16 amino acids. Germline loops: CDR1 SGHVS, CDR2 FQNEAQ. CDR3 bases: TGTGCCAGCAGCCGAAGAGCCAGTCCAGGGAATGAAAAACTGTTTTTT. Protein sequence: CASSRRASPGNEKLFF. Complete variable domain (other parts from reference TRBV7-8 and TRBJ1-4): GAGVSQSPRYKVAKRGQDVALRCDPISGHVSLFWYQQALGQGPEFLTYFQNEAQLDKSGLPSDRFFAERPEGSVSTLKIQRTQQEDSAVYLCASSRRASPGNEKLFFGSGTQLSVL.

This CDR3 reads CASRTGLVTGYTF. As DNA, the CDR3 is TGTGCCAGCAGGACAGGGCTGGTTACTGGCTACACCTTC. The V call is TRBV6-1, the J call TRBJ1-2, with 7 bases matching TRBD1. The CDR3 loop spans 13 amino acids. The V gene end was trimmed by 6 bases and the J gene end by 7 bases; junction bases not matched to a gene: 8. Germline loops: CDR1 MNHNS, CDR2 SASEGT.

This clonotype was counted at least ten times. V is TRBV7-9 and J is TRBJ2-7; unclear D gene. The CDR3 extends over 12 amino acids. Germline-derived CDR1 and CDR2 are SEHNR and FQNEAQ (reference sequence). V lost 2 bases to trimming and J lost 6 bases, with 8 bases between them. CDR3 residues: CASSLLQSEQYF. Written as DNA, the CDR3 is TGTGCCAGCAGCTTACTGCAGTCCGAGCAGTACTTC. Complete variable domain (other parts from reference TRBV7-9 and TRBJ2-7): DTGVSQNPRHKITKRGQNVTFRCDPISEHNRLYWYRQTLGQGPEFLTYFQNEAQLEKSRLLSDRFSAERPKGSFSTLEIQRTEQGDSAMYLCASSLLQSEQYFGPGTRLTVT.

This clonotype came up many times. This rearrangement joins TRBV15 to TRBJ1-1, with D perhaps matching TRBD1 (5 bases). V lost 1 base to trimming and J lost 6 bases, with 6 bases between them. This CDR3 has 12 residues. Per the germline V gene, CDR1 is LNHNV and CDR2 is YYDKDF (reference sequence). The CDR3 here is CATSRGTSEAFF. The CDR3 nucleotides read TGTGCCACCAGCAGAGGGACATCTGAAGCTTTCTTT.

This chain uses TRBV24-1 with TRBJ2-3; TRBD2 is a possible D gene (6 bases). This CDR3 comprises 14 residues. V lost 4 bases, J lost 3 bases, and 10 bases lay in between. Germline V gene sequence: CDR1 KGHDR, CDR2 SFDVKD. CDR3: CATSEAGQTDTQYF. The CDR3 DNA sequence: TGTGCCACCAGTGAGGCGGGGCAGACAGATACGCAGTATTTT.

This clonotype was recorded at least ten times. The V gene is TRBV15, the J gene TRBJ1-2; 10 bases line up with TRBD1. Looked up from germline, CDR1 is LNHNV and CDR2 is YYDKDF (reference sequence). The CDR3 consists of 14 residues. V dropped 3 bases and J dropped 7; count of bases not matched to a gene: 5. The CDR3 DNA follows: TGTGCCACCAGCAGGGACAGGGGGGTTGGTGGCTACACCTTC. Translating gives CATSRDRGVGGYTF.

The chain links TRBV4-1 to TRBJ2-2; 7 bases align to TRBD2. The germline gives CDR1 MGHRA, CDR2 YSYEKL. After removal of 1 base from V and 3 bases from J, the junction contained 8 bases not matched to a gene. This CDR3 contains 17 residues. DNA for the CDR3: TGCGCCAGCAGCCAAGCTCCGACTAGCACCCACACCGGGGAGCTGTTTTTT. Its translation: CASSQAPTSTHTGELFF.

Ten or more counts support this clonotype. The rearrangement joins TRBV6-1 to TRBJ1-1; D is possibly TRBD1 (5 bases). The CDR3 sequence is 14 residues long. V was pared by 2 bases and J by 6 bases, with 13 bases between. Germline V gene lookup returns CDR1 MNHNS and CDR2 SASEGT. This CDR3 reads CASSESGGVSEAFF. In nucleotides, the CDR3 is TGTGCCAGCAGTGAAAGCGGAGGGGTATCTGAAGCTTTCTTT.

This clonotype was observed at least ten times. V and J are TRBV29-1 and TRBJ2-5; 11 bases fit TRBD2. The CDR3 length is 14 residues. Trimming took 6 bases from V and 1 from J; bases not matched to a gene: 4. Per the germline V gene, CDR1 is SQVTM and CDR2 is ANQGSEA. The CDR3 DNA is TGCAGCGTAGGGACTAGCGGACCCCAAGAGACCCAGTACTTC. Translated: CSVGTSGPQETQYF.